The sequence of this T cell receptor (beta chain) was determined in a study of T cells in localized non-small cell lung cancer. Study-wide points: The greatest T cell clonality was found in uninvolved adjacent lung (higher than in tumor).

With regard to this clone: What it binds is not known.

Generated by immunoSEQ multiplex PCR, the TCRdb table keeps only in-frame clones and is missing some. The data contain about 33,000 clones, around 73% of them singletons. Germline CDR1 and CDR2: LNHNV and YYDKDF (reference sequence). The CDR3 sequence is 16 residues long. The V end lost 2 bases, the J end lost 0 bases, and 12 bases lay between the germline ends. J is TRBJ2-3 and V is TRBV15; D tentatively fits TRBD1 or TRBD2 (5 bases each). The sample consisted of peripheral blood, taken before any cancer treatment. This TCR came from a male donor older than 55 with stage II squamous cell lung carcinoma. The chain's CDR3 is CATSRKTGRSTDTQYF. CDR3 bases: TGTGCCACCAGCAGAAAGACGGGACGGAGCACAGATACGCAGTATTTT.